Listed below are T cell receptor beta chains from one sample, sequenced in a study of human T cells and chemical hapten exposure. TCRdb ran MiXCR on the RACE reads and lists one entry per CDR3 protein. The profile shows 370,000 or so distinct CDR3 sequences, around 4.8% of them singletons. The starting material was whole blood, obtained in connection with sensitization to the hapten diphenylcyclopropenone (DPC). These receptors all stem from a woman in her 50s with alopecia areata. Some clones in this sample may be carry-over from other donors' samples. CDR3s include the opening cysteine and the closing phenylalanine or tryptophan.

CDR3 protein	V gene	J gene
CASGLVQGTGSLSGNTIYF	TRBV12-5	TRBJ1-3
CASADLDREGETQYF	TRBV12-3/TRBV12-4	TRBJ2-5
CASRQGGGRLYNEQFF	TRBV3-1	TRBJ2-1
CSAREVVDYKNIQYF	TRBV20-1	TRBJ2-4
CASSQARSDSFANYGYTF	TRBV3-1	TRBJ1-2
CAISEGFGSNQPQHF	TRBV10-3	TRBJ1-5
CSAWDFLNTGELFF	TRBV20-1	TRBJ2-2
CSVEGRVRTDTQYF	TRBV29-1	TRBJ2-3
CATSRVGQPTYEQYF	TRBV15	TRBJ2-7
CATSMGASNQPQHF	TRBV19	TRBJ1-5
CASSLGDNSPLHF	TRBV5-1	TRBJ1-6
CSVAAANNYEQYF	TRBV29-1	TRBJ2-7
CASSLGAGSAQYF	TRBV5-1	TRBJ2-3
CASSPPPGPSYNEQFF	TRBV7-6	TRBJ2-1
CASSWDPQGRSGYTF	TRBV6-6	TRBJ1-2
CASSIPRGPTDTQYF	TRBV5-5	TRBJ2-3